Following are 27 T cell receptor beta chains from one sample sequenced in a study of T cells expressing NK-cell markers. From the 5' RACE reads, TCRdb lists one entry per CDR3 protein and no DNA. Found here are around 100,000 distinct CDR3 sequences; the top ten clones hold approximately 18%. The source material was blood T cells: a sorted CD56 or NKG2C T cell subset, CD4+ or CD8+ T cells, or bulk PBMC T cells (not recorded which). The receptors come from a woman aged 18 to 75 in good health.

The chain combines TRBV12-3 or TRBV12-4 with TRBJ2-1. CDR3 length: 13 amino acids. The CDR3 spells CASKIYGLNEQFF.

The chain joins TRBV29-1 to TRBJ2-1; TCRdb reports TRBD2, a call that lacks DNA to check it against. Germline lookup yields CDR1 SQVTM and CDR2 ANQGSEA. This CDR3 contains 11 residues. CDR3 sequence reads: CSVTLAGEQFF.

The CDR3 protein is CASSPSGGAENEQFF. The V and J genes are TRBV12-3 or TRBV12-4 and TRBJ2-1; the TCRdb D gene call, TRBD2, has no DNA to confirm it. The CDR3 loop spans 15 amino acids.

V gene TRBV5-1 combines with J gene TRBJ2-7. The CDR3 consists of 14 residues. Germline V gene lookup returns CDR1 SGHRS and CDR2 YFSETQ. The CDR3 here is CASSLVEISYEQYF.

This chain uses TRBV11-2 with TRBJ2-7. CDR1 is SGHAT, CDR2 FQNNGV, per germline. The CDR3 runs 12 residues. The CDR3 region is CASSPQPYEQYF.

This chain connects TRBV12-3 or TRBV12-4 to TRBJ2-1. This CDR3 has 12 residues. The CDR3 loop is CASSLVYNEQFF.

The chain uses TRBV6-1 and TRBJ2-1; lacking DNA, the TRBD1 call made by TCRdb goes unchecked. Germline V gene data show CDR1 as MNHNS and CDR2 as SASEGT. The length of the CDR3 is 15 residues. The CDR3 here is CASTPNGEIYNEQFF.

This chain connects TRBV20-1 to TRBJ2-6; TCRdb designates TRBD2, a call that cannot be tested without DNA. The length of the CDR3 is 15 residues. Germline V gene lookup returns CDR1 DFQATT and CDR2 SNEGSKA (reference sequence). CDR3 sequence reads: CSAGLAGLGANVLTF.

V and J are TRBV20-1 and TRBJ2-3; the TCRdb D gene call, TRBD2, has no DNA to confirm it. Germline V gene data show CDR1 as DFQATT and CDR2 as SNEGSKA (reference sequence). The CDR3 length is 17 residues. The chain's CDR3 is CSARDGASGRVADTQYF.

The genes are TRBV5-4 and TRBJ1-3; TCRdb designates TRBD1, a call that cannot be tested without DNA. The CDR3 is 15 residues long. In germline, CDR1 is SGHNT, CDR2 YYREEE (reference sequence). The CDR3: CASSPDRGAGNTIYF.

This clonotype is labeled medium-sized based on frequency. The rearrangement links TRBV7-8 to TRBJ2-1; TCRdb gives TRBD2 as the D gene, but with no DNA this cannot be confirmed. Germline CDR1 is SGHVS and CDR2 is FQNEAQ. The CDR3 runs to 15 residues. CDR3 region: CASSLAGLRYNEQFF. Using reference TRBV7-8 and TRBJ2-1 for the parts outside the CDR3, the full variable domain is GAGVSQSPRYKVAKRGQDVALRCDPISGHVSLFWYQQALGQGPEFLTYFQNEAQLDKSGLPSDRFFAERPEGSVSTLKIQRTQQEDSAVYLCASSLAGLRYNEQFFGPGTRLTVL.

This chain joins TRBV10-3 and TRBJ1-5; TCRdb gives TRBD1 as the D gene, but with no DNA this cannot be confirmed. The germline V gene encodes CDR1 ENHRY and CDR2 SYGVKD. The CDR3 is 15 residues long. The CDR3 here is CAISESGGHNQPQHF.

V usage is TRBV11-2 and J usage is TRBJ2-1; there is no DNA to check the TCRdb D call of TRBD1. Germline V gives CDR1 SGHAT, CDR2 FQNNGV. This CDR3 contains 14 residues. The CDR3 loop reads CASSLDNLGDEQFF.

The chain joins TRBV12-3 or TRBV12-4 to TRBJ1-3; TCRdb designates TRBD1, a call that cannot be tested without DNA. There are 17 residues in the CDR3. The CDR3 region is CASSLGPYVVSGNTIYF.

The V and J genes are TRBV4-3 and TRBJ2-1; lacking DNA, the TRBD1 call made by TCRdb goes unchecked. Germline CDR1 is LGHNA and CDR2 is YSLEER. The CDR3 contains 18 residues. The CDR3 protein is CASSQEGGGRTTYNEQFF.

This chain connects TRBV20-1 to TRBJ2-5; TCRdb selects TRBD1, and the lack of DNA leaves this call unchecked. The germline V gene encodes CDR1 DFQATT and CDR2 SNEGSKA (reference sequence). The CDR3 totals 13 residues. The CDR3 is CSATGDSKETQYF.

J is TRBJ2-5 and V is TRBV9; TCRdb reports TRBD2, a call that lacks DNA to check it against. CDR3 length: 14 amino acids. The germline V gene encodes CDR1 SGDLS and CDR2 YYNGEE. The CDR3 here is CASSVASGKETQYF.

This sequence joins TRBV6-6 and TRBJ2-1; TCRdb's D gene call, TRBD1, goes unchecked for lack of DNA. CDR3 length: 12 residues. Germline CDR1 MNHNY, CDR2 SVGAGI (reference sequence). The CDR3 sequence: CASGGFYNEQFF.

The CDR3: CSVEDRRFSGANVLTF. This rearrangement joins TRBV29-1 to TRBJ2-6; TCRdb outputs TRBD2, but without DNA this stays unchecked. Germline loops: CDR1 SQVTM, CDR2 ANQGSEA. CDR3 length equals 16 residues.

The chain uses TRBV29-1 and TRBJ2-2. Germline-derived CDR1 and CDR2 are SQVTM and ANQGSEA. CDR3 size: 15 residues. The CDR3 spells CSAWDSRPTSGELFF.

V usage is TRBV10-3 and J usage is TRBJ2-7; TCRdb calls TRBD1, which cannot be checked without DNA. Germline CDR1 reads ENHRY; CDR2 reads SYGVKD. The CDR3 runs to 12 residues. CDR3 residues: CAISDPGDEQYF.

CDR3 region: CASSQGLAGADTQYF. The rearrangement joins TRBV14 to TRBJ2-3; TCRdb indicates TRBD2, and absent DNA this call remains unverified. The CDR3 loop spans 15 amino acids. CDR1 and CDR2 from the germline V gene are SGHDN and FVKESK.

The rearrangement joins TRBV29-1 to TRBJ1-2; TCRdb gives TRBD1 as the D gene, but with no DNA this cannot be confirmed. The CDR3 length is 12 residues. Germline V gives CDR1 SQVTM, CDR2 ANQGSEA. The CDR3 spells CSVPGGGYGYTF.

The chain couples TRBV23-1 to TRBJ1-5. TRBV23-1 is flagged as an ORF with uncertain function. This CDR3 has 15 residues. CDR3 region: CASSQPPDGGQPQHF.

This chain uses TRBV4-2 with TRBJ2-7. Germline V gene sequence: CDR1 LGHNA, CDR2 YNFKEQ. This CDR3 has 17 amino acids. CDR3 amino acids: CASSQVLQGPNLRGQYF.

The rearrangement uses TRBV6-2 or TRBV6-3 and TRBJ1-4. The length of the CDR3 is 15 residues. Germline V gene data show CDR1 as MNHEY and CDR2 as SVGEGT. The CDR3 reads CASSYSGLPSEKLFF.

The chain combines TRBV7-2 with TRBJ1-3; TCRdb reports TRBD1, a call that lacks DNA to check it against. The CDR3 runs to 14 residues. CDR1 and CDR2 from the germline V gene are SGHTA and FQGNSA. CDR3 loop: CASSLGPGGNTIYF.